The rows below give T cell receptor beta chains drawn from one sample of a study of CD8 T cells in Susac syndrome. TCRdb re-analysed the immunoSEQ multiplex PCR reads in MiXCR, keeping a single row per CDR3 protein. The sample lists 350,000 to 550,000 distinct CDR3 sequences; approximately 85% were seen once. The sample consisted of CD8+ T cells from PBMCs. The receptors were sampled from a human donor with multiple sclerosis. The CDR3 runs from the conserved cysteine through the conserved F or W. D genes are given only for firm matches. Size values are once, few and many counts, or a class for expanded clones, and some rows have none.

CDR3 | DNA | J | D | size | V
CASSDSRGGHDEQFF | TGTGCCAGCAGTGACTCCCGGGGGGGCCACGATGAGCAGTTCTTC | TRBJ2-1 | TRBD2 | NA | TRBV6-4
CAHPADRESCNEQYF | TGTGCCCACCCGGCTGACAGGGAAAGCTGTAACGAGCAGTACTTC | TRBJ2-7 | TRBD1 | NA | TRBV10-3
CAWDGAVSYNEQFF | TGTGCCTGGGACGGCGCAGTCTCCTACAATGAGCAGTTCTTC | TRBJ2-1 | NA | once | TRBV30
CASSLTPSGQAYEQYF | TGTGCCAGCAGCTTAACACCTAGCGGGCAAGCCTACGAGCAGTACTTC | TRBJ2-7 | TRBD2 | NA | TRBV11-2
CASSGETGAGSYGYTF | TGTGCCAGCAGCGGAGAGACAGGGGCGGGGAGCTATGGCTACACCTTC | TRBJ1-2 | TRBD1 | NA | TRBV5-4
CASSFGTSDQETQYF | TGTGCCAGCAGCTTCGGGACTAGCGATCAAGAGACCCAGTACTTC | TRBJ2-5 | TRBD2 | NA | TRBV7-9
CASSYSGALSNVLTF | TGTGCCAGCAGTTACTCCGGGGCACTCTCGAACGTCCTGACTTTC | TRBJ2-6 | NA | NA | TRBV6-5
CASSEAGEARGTGPPEDTF | TGTGCCAGCAGTGAAGCGGGCGAAGCGAGGGGGACAGGACCCCCTGAGGACACCTTC | TRBJ1-2 | TRBD1 | NA | TRBV6-1
CASSFWGLAGGSTDTQYF | TGTGCCAGCAGTTTCTGGGGACTAGCGGGGGGGAGCACAGATACGCAGTATTTT | TRBJ2-3 | TRBD2 | NA | TRBV12-3/TRBV12-4
CASSLGLAGGTDTQYF | TGTGCCAGCAGCTTGGGACTAGCGGGAGGCACAGATACGCAGTATTTT | TRBJ2-3 | TRBD2 | NA | TRBV27
CASSSFSEDTQYF | TGTGCCAGCAGTTCGTTTAGCGAAGATACGCAGTATTTT | TRBJ2-3 | NA | NA | TRBV27
CASSPWDRGIETQYF | TGTGCCAGCAGTCCATGGGACAGGGGTATCGAGACCCAGTACTTC | TRBJ2-5 | TRBD1 | NA | TRBV27
CASSSPSLDAWADTQYF | TGTGCCAGCAGTTCCCCATCCCTCGACGCGTGGGCAGATACGCAGTATTTT | TRBJ2-3 | NA | NA | TRBV27